Detailed here is one T cell receptor beta chain. These data originate in a study of control samples from healthy donors and cancer patients. The method was immunoSEQ multiplex PCR; TCRdb's version includes in-frame clones alone and lacks a portion of them. The sample has 150,000 or so clones, 93% seen once. V was clipped by 0 bases and J by 2 bases, with 7 bases between them. This CDR3 spans 14 amino acids. Germline lookup yields CDR1 SGHRS and CDR2 YFSETQ. The chain recombines TRBV5-1 with TRBJ2-3, with a possible D match to TRBD2 (5 bases). Sequencing was performed on blood. This receptor was identified in a woman aged 55-69 years in good health. This CDR3 is CASSLEDFTDTQYF. CDR3 DNA: TGCGCCAGCAGCTTGGAGGACTTCACAGATACGCAGTATTTT.